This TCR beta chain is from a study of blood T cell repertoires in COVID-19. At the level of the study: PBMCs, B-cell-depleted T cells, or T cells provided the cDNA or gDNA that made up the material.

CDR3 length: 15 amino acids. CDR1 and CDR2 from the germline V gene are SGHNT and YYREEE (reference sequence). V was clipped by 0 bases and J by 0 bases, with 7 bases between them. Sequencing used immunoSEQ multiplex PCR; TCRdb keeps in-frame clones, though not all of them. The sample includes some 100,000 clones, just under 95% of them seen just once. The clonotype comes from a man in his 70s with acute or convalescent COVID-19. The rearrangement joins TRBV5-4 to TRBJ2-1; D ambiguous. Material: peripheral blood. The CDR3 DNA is TGTGCCAGCAGCTTGGGGGCCAGCTCCTACAATGAGCAGTTCTTC. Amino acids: CASSLGASSYNEQFF. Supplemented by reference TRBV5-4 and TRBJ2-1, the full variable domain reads ETGVTQSPTHLIKTRGQQVTLRCSSQSGHNTVSWYQQALGQGPQFIFQYYREEENGRGNFPPRFSGLQFPNYSSELNVNALELDDSALYLCASSLGASSYNEQFFGPGTRLTVL.